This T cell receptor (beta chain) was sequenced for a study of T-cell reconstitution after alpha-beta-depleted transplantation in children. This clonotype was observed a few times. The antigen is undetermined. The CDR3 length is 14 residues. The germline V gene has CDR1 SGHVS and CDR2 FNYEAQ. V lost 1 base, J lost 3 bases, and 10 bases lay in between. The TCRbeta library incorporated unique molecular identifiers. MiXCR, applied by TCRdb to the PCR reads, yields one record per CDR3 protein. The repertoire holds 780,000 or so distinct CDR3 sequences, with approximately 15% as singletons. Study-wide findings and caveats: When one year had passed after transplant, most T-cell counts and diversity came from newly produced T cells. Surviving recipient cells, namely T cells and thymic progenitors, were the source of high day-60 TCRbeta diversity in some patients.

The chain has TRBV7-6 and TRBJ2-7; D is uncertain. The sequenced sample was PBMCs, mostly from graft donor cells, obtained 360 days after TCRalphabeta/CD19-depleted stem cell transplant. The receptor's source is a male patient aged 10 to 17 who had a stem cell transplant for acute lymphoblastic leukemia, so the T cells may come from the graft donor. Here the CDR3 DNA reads TGTGCCAGCAGCTTAGGTCCAGTCAACTACGAGCAGTACTTC. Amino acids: CASSLGPVNYEQYF.